This TCR beta chain was recorded in a study of T cells in Graves' hyperthyroidism and ophthalmopathy. Study-wide results and caveats: The model's output predicted ophthalmopathy at a median of roughly 6.9 months prior to onset.

This clonotype was detected ten times or more. What it binds is unknown. The TCR beta CDR3 regions underwent amplification using RNA transcripts as the source. Carried out on the TCR CDR3, a first-round RT-PCR used the HTBI primer set. TCRdb reanalysed the multiplex PCR reads using MiXCR and keeps one entry per CDR3 protein. This table holds under 400,000 distinct CDR3 sequences, roughly 13% found once. This CDR3 is built from 17 residues. Trimming removed 6 bases from V and 5 bases from J; junction bases left unmatched: 13. Germline CDR1 MNHNS, CDR2 SASEGT. J is TRBJ2-1 and V is TRBV6-1; 10 nucleotides line up with TRBD2. The clonotype comes from a young woman with Graves' hyperthyroidism. Sequenced input: blood. The CDR3 DNA reads TGTGCCAGCAGGAAGGGATCGGAACTAGCGGGGCACAATGAGCAGTTCTTC. It encodes CASRKGSELAGHNEQFF.